These 24 T cell receptor beta chains came from one sample sequenced in a study of Japanese encephalitis immunity and Zika vaccine responses. TCRdb reanalysed the 5' RACE reads using MiXCR and keeps one entry per CDR3 protein. The sample contains 550 to 650 distinct CDR3 sequences, less than 4.5% of which appear only once. PBMCs were CFSE-labeled and cultured for 6 to 7 days with peptide pools at approximately 1 ug/mL each. Proliferating CD4 T cells were sorted unfixed as live CD56-CD19-CD16-CD3+CD4+ CFSE-low cells. Sample: antigen-activated CD4+ T cells from blood, cultured, taken during a Zika inactivated vaccine study. The receptor source for this set is an adult woman who received an inactivated Zika virus vaccine.

V is TRBV19 and J is TRBJ1-5; D may be TRBD1 (5 bases). V gave up 5 bases and J gave up 6 bases, with 17 bases separating them. The CDR3 totals 15 residues. Germline-derived CDR1 and CDR2 are LNHDA and SQIVND (reference sequence). The CDR3 sequence is CASSPSDWRGQPQHF. The CDR3 nucleotides read TGTGCCAGTAGTCCCTCCGACTGGAGGGGTCAGCCCCAGCATTTT.

This clonotype is hyperexpanded (1% or more) by share. The chain employs TRBV20-1 and TRBJ1-4; 8 bases line up with TRBD1. The CDR3 consists of 13 residues. CDR1 is DFQATT, CDR2 SNEGSKA, per germline (reference sequence). V shed 5 bases, J shed 7 bases, and the junction held 6 bases outside the gene matches. The CDR3 sequence is CSAGGQGSEKLFF. Here the CDR3 DNA reads TGCAGTGCTGGCGGACAGGGAAGTGAAAAACTGTTTTTT.

In this sample, this clonotype is medium-sized (0.01 to 0.1%). The chain carries TRBV7-2 and TRBJ2-1, with D possibly being TRBD1 or TRBD2 (6 bases each). The germline CDR1 and CDR2 sequences are SGHTA and FQGNSA. CDR3 length equals 13 residues. Trimming took off 5 bases at V and 9 bases at J, with 14 bases between the two ends. CDR3 coding DNA: TGTGCCAGCAGCCTCGAGGGGGGTCGTGAGCAGTTCTTC. Residues: CASSLEGGREQFF.

This clonotype ranks as large. The V gene is TRBV4-1, the J gene TRBJ2-7, with TRBD1 identical over 12 bases. The CDR3 loop spans 15 amino acids. Germline-derived CDR1 and CDR2 are MGHRA and YSYEKL. J gave up 7 bases and V 3 bases, and 7 bases lay outside the gene matches. CDR3: CASSHPGQGASEQYF. The CDR3 DNA reads as TGCGCCAGCAGCCATCCGGGACAGGGGGCGTCAGAGCAGTACTTC.

In this sample, this clonotype is medium-sized. This sequence joins TRBV5-3 and TRBJ2-5, with 10 bases that match TRBD2. TRBV5-3 is identified as an open reading frame with a role that is uncertain. The CDR3 consists of 17 residues. V trimming: 0 bases; J trimming: 4 bases; junction bases outside the gene matches: 9. In DNA, the CDR3 is TGTGCCAGAAGCTTGGAGAGTAGCGGGAGGTTCGGAGAGACCCAGTACTTC. It codes for CARSLESSGRFGETQYF.

In its sample, this clonotype is medium-sized. The chain uses TRBV2 and TRBJ1-2; 7 bases are a match to TRBD1. The CDR3 extends over 14 amino acids. In germline, CDR1 is SNHLY, CDR2 FYNNEI. V dropped 7 bases and J dropped 3; count of bases not matched to a gene: 8. CDR3 sequence (DNA): TGTGCCAGCACCCCCGACAGGGTGGACTATGGCTACACCTTC. This translates into CASTPDRVDYGYTF.

As to this clonotype: Given a much more abundant clone one base away, this may be a read error. This rearrangement joins TRBV4-1 to TRBJ2-3; 11 nucleotides line up with TRBD2. The germline CDR1 and CDR2 sequences are MGHRA and YSYEKL. The CDR3 runs to 17 residues. CDR3 in amino acids: CASSQRTTSGTTDMQYF. The CDR3 DNA reads as TGCGCCAGCAGCCAACGAACGACTAGCGGGACCACAGATATGCAGTATTTT.

This clonotype was counted only a few times. J is TRBJ2-5 and V is TRBV19; possibly TRBD2 for D (7 bases). This CDR3 is 13 amino acids long. Germline lookup yields CDR1 LNHDA and CDR2 SQIVND (reference sequence). Trimming cost V 5 bases and J 5 bases, with 12 bases left between them. The CDR3 region is CASSYGGAETQYF. The CDR3 DNA reads as TGTGCCAGTAGTTATGGGGGGGCGGAGACCCAGTACTTC.

This clonotype is labeled as medium-sized. The chain links TRBV6-1 to TRBJ1-3; D remains unclear. Germline-derived CDR1 and CDR2 are MNHNS and SASEGT. V lost 5 bases and J lost 4, with 15 bases in between. The CDR3 spans 15 residues. The CDR3 loop reads CASSFDRQRGNTIYF. The CDR3 DNA is TGTGCCAGCAGTTTCGACCGCCAACGGGGAAACACCATATATTTT.

This clonotype ranks as large (0.1 to 1%). The chain recombines TRBV12-3 or TRBV12-4 with TRBJ2-4, with D perhaps TRBD1 (5 bases). The V gene lost 1 base and the J gene lost 1 base, with 8 bases spanning the gap. This CDR3 has 15 residues. CDR3 in amino acids: CASSLDRWAKNIQYF. CDR3 DNA: TGTGCCAGCAGTTTAGACAGGTGGGCCAAAAACATTCAGTACTTC.

This clonotype is labeled as medium-sized. The genes are TRBV27 and TRBJ2-2; the match to TRBD2 covers 13 bases. The V gene end was trimmed by 5 bases and the J gene end by 4 bases; junction bases not matched to a gene: 4. Germline lookup yields CDR1 MNHEY and CDR2 SMNVEV (reference sequence). The CDR3 covers 16 residues. CDR3 DNA sequence: TGTGCCAGCAGTGAACTAGCGGGAGGGCCCACCGGGGAGCTGTTTTTT. It is translated as CASSELAGGPTGELFF.

This clonotype has ten or more counts. This chain links TRBV15 with TRBJ1-3; 12 positions match TRBD1. Germline V gene lookup returns CDR1 LNHNV and CDR2 YYDKDF (reference sequence). The junction had 20 bases not matched to a gene; V was cut back by 5 bases and J by 0 bases. The CDR3 loop spans 22 amino acids. The CDR3 nucleotides are TGTGCCACCAGCCGACGGCTAGGGGCCCCGGGACAGGGGGCGTTCTCTGGAAACACCATATATTTT. Translation: CATSRRLGAPGQGAFSGNTIYF.

This clonotype showed up many times. This sequence joins TRBV11-1 and TRBJ2-3, with a possible D match to TRBD2 (5 bases). Germline V gene sequence: CDR1 SGHAT, CDR2 FQDESV (reference sequence). There are 14 residues in the CDR3. Deletions cut 2 bases from V and 1 base from J, with 7 bases between. For the CDR3, the DNA is TGTGCCAGCAGCTTAAGACTACGCACAGATACGCAGTATTTT. It encodes CASSLRLRTDTQYF.

This clonotype is medium-sized. This chain links TRBV3-1 with TRBJ2-5; 8 bases align to TRBD2. J gave up 4 bases and V 2 bases, and 12 bases lay outside the gene matches. Per the germline V gene, CDR1 is LGHDT and CDR2 is YNNKEL (reference sequence). CDR3 length: 17 residues. This CDR3 is CASSQFPLAGGGETQYF. CDR3 in DNA: TGTGCCAGCAGCCAATTCCCTCTGGCGGGGGGAGGAGAGACCCAGTACTTC.

By share, this clonotype ranks as medium-sized (0.01 to 0.1%). This rearrangement joins TRBV5-4 to TRBJ2-3; TRBD2 matches at 11 bases. Germline V lookup: CDR1 SGHNT, CDR2 YYREEE (reference sequence). CDR3 size: 16 residues. J gave up 2 bases and V 1 base, and 3 bases lay outside the gene matches. The CDR3 loop reads CASSLPSGGTTDTQYF. The CDR3 nucleotides are TGTGCCAGCAGCTTGCCTAGCGGGGGGACCACAGATACGCAGTATTTT.

In its sample, this clonotype was seen many times. The V and J genes are TRBV3-1 and TRBJ2-3; 11 bases match TRBD2. CDR1 is LGHDT, CDR2 YNNKEL, per germline (reference sequence). The CDR3 is 20 amino acids. J lost 5 bases, V lost 0 bases, and 16 bases had no gene match. CDR3 loop: CASSQEPHVHSGGEEDTQYF. The CDR3, as DNA: TGTGCCAGCAGCCAAGAACCCCATGTCCATAGCGGGGGGGAGGAAGATACGCAGTATTTT.

This clonotype has just a few counts. The CDR3 sequence: CASSKTGGADGYTF. DNA for the CDR3: TGTGCCAGCTCAAAGACAGGGGGCGCGGATGGCTACACCTTC. This chain joins TRBV18 and TRBJ1-2, with 10 bases aligning to TRBD1. The length of the CDR3 is 14 residues. Germline V CDR1 and CDR2: KGHSH, LQKENI. With 5 bases clipped from V and 6 bases from J, the junction kept 6 bases outside the gene matches.

This clonotype turned up a few times. This rearrangement joins TRBV20-1 to TRBJ1-4, with 9 positions matching TRBD1. With V trimmed by 3 bases and J by 8 bases, 10 bases remained unmatched. CDR3 length: 15 residues. Per the germline V gene, CDR1 is DFQATT and CDR2 is SNEGSKA (reference sequence). Here the CDR3 DNA reads TGCAGTGCTAGGCTCGGGACAGGGATAACCGAAAAACTGTTTTTT. Translated: CSARLGTGITEKLFF.

This sequence joins TRBV28 and TRBJ2-2, with D perhaps matching TRBD1 (6 bases). CDR1 and CDR2 from the germline V gene are MDHEN and SYDVKM. This CDR3 region has 16 residues. Trimming left V 5 bases short and J 5 bases short, with 18 bases between. CDR3 DNA: TGTGCCAGCAGTGGAAACAGGGATATGTTTACCGGGGAGCTGTTTTTT. This codes for CASSGNRDMFTGELFF.

This clonotype is medium-sized within its sample. The V call is TRBV19, the J call TRBJ1-1; no reliable D call. Germline V gene data show CDR1 as LNHDA and CDR2 as SQIVND (reference sequence). This CDR3 is built from 13 residues. V was shortened by 4 bases and J by 4 bases, with 10 bases between the two germline ends. The CDR3 protein is CASSREAVTEAFF. The CDR3 DNA follows: TGTGCCAGTAGTAGAGAAGCGGTCACTGAAGCTTTCTTT.

This clonotype was seen a handful of times. The rearrangement links TRBV6-4 to TRBJ1-2; D remains ambiguous. Germline CDR1 reads MRHNA; CDR2 reads SNTAGT. With 0 bases removed from V and 0 bases from J, the gap between germline ends came to 8 bases. CDR3 length equals 15 residues. CDR3 nucleotides: TGTGCCAGCAGTGACTCGAGGGAGGCTAACTATGGCTACACCTTC. This sequence encodes CASSDSREANYGYTF.

This clonotype is deemed large. The V call is TRBV18, the J call TRBJ2-7; TRBD1 matches 8 bases. The CDR3 runs 15 residues. The trim removed 2 bases at V and 5 bases at J, leaving 8 bases unmatched. Germline V gives CDR1 KGHSH, CDR2 LQKENI. Here the CDR3 reads CASSPSLDRANEQYF. As DNA, the CDR3 is TGTGCCAGCTCACCAAGCCTGGACAGGGCTAACGAGCAGTACTTC.

This clonotype is judged medium-sized. V gene TRBV24-1 combines with J gene TRBJ2-3; 12 nucleotides line up with TRBD2. Trimming cost V 4 bases and J 0 bases; bases outside gene matches: 4. This CDR3 spans 17 amino acids. The V gene's germline CDR1 is KGHDR and CDR2 SFDVKD. This CDR3 is CATSDSGTSGSTDTQYF. The CDR3 DNA sequence: TGTGCCACCAGTGACTCCGGGACTAGCGGGAGCACAGATACGCAGTATTTT.

This clonotype has at least ten counts. The chain employs TRBV6-5 and TRBJ1-5; weak D call: TRBD1 (5 bases). Germline V gives CDR1 MNHEY, CDR2 SVGAGI. V was trimmed by 6 bases and J by 2 bases, leaving 20 bases between them. CDR3 length: 17 residues. The CDR3: CASRRAQGIDGNQPQHF. The CDR3, as DNA: TGTGCCAGCAGGCGGGCCCAGGGAATAGACGGCAATCAGCCCCAGCATTTT.